A selection of T cell receptor beta chains follows, all from one sample in a study of shared T cell receptors in the human thymus. Profiling relied on immunoSEQ multiplex PCR, and the TCRdb table lists in-frame clones only, not all of them. The sample consists of about 660,000 clones, around 89% of them appearing once. These same data were also listed under a study on human thymus T cells.

The material sequenced was thymocytes. All receptors come from a boy in the first two years of life with a congenital heart defect. Each CDR3 is given with its conserved first and last residue. The D gene is left open where the match is weak. Clone size is shown for a subset of rows, as once, few, many or a class of expanded clone.

d_call j_call clone_size v_call cdr3_aa cdr3_nt
TRBD1 TRBJ2-5 NA TRBV10-1 CASSGDSYQETQYF TGCGCCAGCAGTGGGGACAGTTACCAAGAGACCCAGTACTTC
TRBD1 TRBJ1-2 NA TRBV5-1 CASRRDRVMGGGYTF TGCGCCAGCAGGCGGGACAGGGTGATGGGGGGCGGCTACACCTTC
NA TRBJ2-7 once TRBV27 CASSYSAAYEQYF TGTGCCAGCAGTTATAGCGCCGCCTACGAGCAGTACTTC
NA TRBJ2-3 NA TRBV9 CASSVGPGFNGDTQYF TGTGCCAGCAGCGTGGGGCCTGGGTTCAACGGGGATACGCAGTATTTT
NA TRBJ2-6 NA TRBV27 CASSPRSGANVLTF TGTGCCAGCAGTCCGCGGTCCGGGGCCAACGTCCTGACTTTC
TRBD2 TRBJ2-1 few TRBV25-1 CASRGTSGSQSYNEQFF TGTGCCAGCAGAGGGACTAGCGGGAGTCAGTCCTACAATGAGCAGTTCTTC
NA TRBJ1-5 NA TRBV6-6 CASSYVGGSVGQPQHF TGTGCCAGCAGTTACGTCGGGGGGTCGGTTGGTCAGCCCCAGCATTTT
TRBD1 TRBJ2-5 NA TRBV15 CATRNRGHETQYF TGTGCCACCAGAAACAGGGGGCACGAGACCCAGTACTTC
TRBD1 TRBJ1-1 once TRBV4-3 CASSQEVWGYRGSGAIYTEAFF TGCGCCAGCAGCCAAGAAGTATGGGGGTACAGGGGATCAGGTGCGATTTACACTGAAGCTTTCTTT
NA TRBJ2-3 NA TRBV29-1 CSGQSRDTQYF TGCAGCGGACAATCAAGGGATACGCAGTATTTT
TRBD2 TRBJ2-2 NA TRBV11-2 CASSLPNIAGGGLDGELFF TGTGCCAGCAGCTTACCCAATATAGCGGGAGGTGGGCTTGACGGGGAGCTGTTTTTT
TRBD2 TRBJ2-1 once TRBV13 CASSQATGTSGNNEQFF TGTGCCAGCAGCCAAGCGACCGGGACTAGCGGGAACAATGAGCAGTTCTTC
TRBD2 TRBJ2-7 NA TRBV6-5 CASRLAGSSYEQYF TGTGCCAGCAGACTAGCGGGTTCCTCCTACGAGCAGTACTTC
TRBD2 TRBJ2-3 NA TRBV6-5 CASSSLAGEGTDTQYF TGTGCCAGCAGTTCCCTGGCGGGAGAGGGCACAGATACGCAGTATTTT
NA TRBJ1-4 NA TRBV15 CATSRDGLGKGDEKLFF TGTGCCACCAGCAGAGATGGGTTGGGCAAGGGGGACGAAAAACTGTTTTTT
TRBD1 TRBJ2-5 NA TRBV29-1 CSVAIHPPGTGGTQYF TGCAGCGTTGCCATCCACCCCCCCGGGACAGGGGGGACCCAGTACTTC
NA TRBJ1-1 NA TRBV5-1 CASSLSQAVNTEAFF TGCGCCAGCAGCTTGAGCCAAGCCGTGAACACTGAAGCTTTCTTT
TRBD2 TRBJ2-7 NA TRBV7-9 CASSLGGRGGEQYF TGTGCCAGCAGCTTAGGCGGGAGAGGAGGCGAGCAGTACTTC
TRBD1 TRBJ1-3 once TRBV10-2 CASSEARPTPYQGENTIYF TGCGCCAGCAGTGAAGCCCGCCCAACTCCTTACCAGGGGGAAAACACCATATATTTT
TRBD2 TRBJ2-2 NA TRBV11-3 CASSLDQAGGSTGELFF TGTGCCAGCAGCTTAGATCAAGCGGGAGGGAGCACCGGGGAGCTGTTTTTT
NA TRBJ2-5 NA TRBV25-1 CASSDPNGETQYF TGTGCCAGCAGTGATCCTAACGGGGAGACCCAGTACTTC
TRBD2 TRBJ2-5 NA TRBV5-6 CASTQGLAGAGETQYF TGTGCCAGCACCCAGGGACTAGCGGGAGCCGGGGAGACCCAGTACTTC
NA TRBJ1-4 NA TRBV6-6 CASSYSPDISNEKLFF TGTGCCAGCAGTTACTCCCCTGACATCTCTAATGAAAAACTGTTTTTT
TRBD1 TRBJ2-1 NA TRBV5-6 CASSLARQGPTPNEQFF TGTGCCAGCAGCTTGGCCCGACAGGGTCCAACCCCCAATGAGCAGTTCTTC
NA TRBJ2-5 NA TRBV6-1 CASGRTSREQETQYF TGTGCCAGCGGGAGGACGAGTAGGGAGCAAGAGACCCAGTACTTC
TRBD2 TRBJ2-1 NA TRBV28 CASSRGLAGVNEQFF TGTGCCAGCAGTCGGGGACTAGCGGGAGTCAATGAGCAGTTCTTC
NA TRBJ2-7 NA TRBV14 CASSCRDSYEQYF TGTGCCAGCAGTTGTAGAGATAGCTACGAGCAGTACTTC
TRBD2 TRBJ2-1 NA TRBV14 CASSLKAGEGNNEQFF TGTGCCAGCAGCCTAAAAGCGGGAGAAGGGAACAATGAGCAGTTCTTC
NA TRBJ2-1 NA TRBV27 CASSFRDRPGDEQFF TGTGCCAGCAGTTTCCGGGACAGACCGGGGGATGAGCAGTTCTTC
TRBD1 TRBJ2-3 NA TRBV5-8 CASSRSGQPSTDTQYF TGTGCCAGCAGCCGATCGGGACAGCCTAGCACAGATACGCAGTATTTT
NA TRBJ2-7 NA TRBV6-1 CASTPGDYEQYF TGTGCCAGCACCCCAGGGGACTACGAGCAGTACTTC
NA TRBJ1-2 NA TRBV5-8 CASSSRQVYGYTF TGTGCCAGCAGCTCCCGCCAGGTCTATGGCTACACCTTC
TRBD2 TRBJ2-1 NA TRBV5-1 CASSLRWWLAGGHSYNEQFF TGCGCCAGCAGCTTGAGGTGGTGGCTAGCGGGGGGTCATTCTTACAATGAGCAGTTCTTC
NA TRBJ1-1 NA TRBV11-1 CASSPGRGTEAFF TGTGCCAGCAGCCCGGGTAGGGGCACTGAAGCTTTCTTT
NA TRBJ1-3 NA TRBV6-5 CASSYSSGGAGNTIYF TGTGCCAGCAGTTACTCGAGCGGGGGCGCCGGAAACACCATATATTTT